This entry is about one TCR beta chain. PCR was performed using 60 Vbeta and 13 Jbeta primers. Assay used: immunoSEQ multiplex PCR; TCRdb lists only in-frame clones, some missing. The sample contains 85,000 to 120,000 clones, roughly 82% of which appear only once. Germline CDR1 SGHVS, CDR2 FQNEAQ. V shed 2 bases and J shed 3 bases, with 11 bases lying between them. The CDR3 is 15 amino acids. This entry belongs to a study of cytomegalovirus exposure and HLA in healthy donors. The sample consisted of PBMCs. The receptor was derived from a male donor in good health and CMV-seropositive. The chain carries TRBV7-8 and TRBJ1-5; TRBD1 is a possible D gene (6 bases). CDR3 residues: CASSLNQGSNQPQHF. The CDR3 region has the DNA TGTGCCAGCAGCTTAAACCAGGGGTCCAATCAGCCCCAGCATTTT.